This TCR beta chain was found in a study of T-cell memory formation after mild COVID-19. Study-wide results and limits: Contracting CD4+ clones sat mainly in CM and EM; CD8+ in EMRA.

In its sample, this clonotype was seen a few times. Its target is not known. The ends were cut back, 1 base at V and 4 bases at J, with 11 bases in the middle. This CDR3 has 15 residues. CDR1 and CDR2 from the germline V gene are SGHTA and FQGNSA. Each CDR3 protein is one row after TCRdb ran MiXCR on the 5' RACE reads. Of about half a million distinct CDR3 sequences in the sample, 15% to 20% are singletons; the top ten hold about 12%. The J gene is TRBJ2-1, the V gene TRBV7-2, with a weak D call TRBD1 (5 bases). The sample taken for sequencing was PBMCs or a T cell subset sorted from them (not recorded which). The clonotype originates from an adult woman who had mild COVID-19 (a few samples of this study predate the infection). Cell type and time point are not known. Here the CDR3 reads CASSLGREIYNEQFF. The CDR3 region has the DNA TGTGCCAGCAGCTTAGGCAGGGAAATTTACAATGAGCAGTTCTTC.